Listed below are T cell receptor beta chains from one sample, sequenced in a study of T cell repertoires in cytomegalovirus infection. Their recognized antigens are unknown. TCRdb passed the reads through MiXCR, listing each CDR3 protein once. The sample yields about 280,000 distinct CDR3 sequences, less than 25% seen once. The material sequenced was cultured PBMCs, taken from culture after CMV antigen stimulation. These receptors were obtained from a human donor in good health (CMV status not recorded). Some clones in this sample may be carry-over from other donors' samples. The CDR3 runs from the conserved cysteine through the conserved F or W. A D gene is named only where the DNA matches it firmly. Clone size appears in some rows only: once, few, many, or a class for an expanded clone.

>NA|TRBV12-3/TRBV12-4|NA|TRBJ1-1
CASSIRRGTEAFF
TGTGCCAGCAGTATCCGCAGGGGAACTGAAGCTTTCTTT
>TRBD1|TRBV7-6|many|TRBJ2-5
CASSRQGTATQETQYF
TGTGCCAGCAGCCGACAAGGGACAGCGACTCAAGAGACCCAGTACTTC
>NA|TRBV7-9|few|TRBJ1-1
CASSFGLTEAFF
TGTGCCAGCAGCTTTGGACTGACTGAAGCTTTCTTT
>NA|TRBV4-1|NA|TRBJ1-4
CASSQAGREKLFF
TGCGCCAGCAGCCAAGCGGGTCGAGAAAAACTGTTTTTT
>NA|TRBV13|NA|TRBJ1-2
CASSSSLSYGYTF
TGTGCCAGCAGCTCATCCCTTAGCTATGGCTACACCTTC
>TRBD2|TRBV11-3|NA|TRBJ2-5
CASSPSGRAEETQYF
TGTGCCAGCAGCCCTAGCGGGAGGGCTGAAGAGACCCAGTACTTC
>NA|TRBV20-1|NA|TRBJ2-7
CSGSLPGYYEQYF
TGCAGTGGCTCCCTTCCGGGGTATTACGAGCAGTACTTC
>NA|TRBV5-4|few|TRBJ2-7
CASSFRGIHEQYF
TGTGCCAGCAGCTTTCGGGGTATCCACGAGCAGTACTTC
>NA|TRBV20-1|NA|TRBJ1-1
CSAYMNTEAFF
TGCAGTGCTTATATGAACACTGAAGCTTTCTTT
>TRBD2|TRBV29-1|few|TRBJ2-5
CSVKKTSGSLAETQYF
TGCAGCGTTAAGAAGACTAGCGGGAGTCTGGCAGAGACCCAGTACTTC
>NA|TRBV7-2|medium-sized|TRBJ1-1
CASSSNSEAFF
TGTGCCAGCAGCTCTAACTCTGAAGCTTTCTTT
>NA|TRBV6-1|NA|TRBJ1-2
CATTEGRDYGYTF
TGTGCCACCACGGAGGGTCGGGACTATGGCTACACCTTC
>NA|TRBV19|NA|TRBJ2-2
CASSISLGPLPGELFF
TGTGCCAGTAGTATTAGCCTCGGACCCCTCCCCGGGGAGCTGTTTTTT
>NA|TRBV14|NA|TRBJ2-5
CASSLYGQIQETQYF
TGTGCCAGCAGCCTTTATGGACAGATCCAAGAGACCCAGTACTTC
>TRBD1|TRBV29-1|few|TRBJ1-1
CSVVGEPGQGRTEAFF
TGCAGCGTTGTTGGAGAACCGGGACAGGGGAGAACTGAAGCTTTCTTT
>NA|TRBV11-3|NA|TRBJ1-1
CASATGNMNTEAFF
TGTGCCAGCGCTACAGGGAATATGAACACTGAAGCTTTCTTT
>NA|TRBV7-2|NA|TRBJ1-1
CASSSGTHTEAFF
TGTGCCAGCAGCTCGGGGACCCACACTGAAGCTTTCTTT
>TRBD1|TRBV7-2|many|TRBJ1-1
CASSSSGTAPLHEAFF
TGTGCCAGCAGCTCGTCCGGGACAGCTCCCCTCCACGAAGCTTTCTTT
>NA|TRBV25-1|NA|TRBJ2-2
CASMEGGGELFF
TGTGCCAGCATGGAGGGCGGCGGGGAGCTGTTTTTT
>NA|TRBV12-3/TRBV12-4|few|TRBJ1-1
CASSDPGQEAFF
TGTGCCAGCAGTGACCCGGGACAAGAAGCTTTCTTT
>NA|TRBV19|NA|TRBJ2-3
CASSIPNTDTQYF
TGTGCCAGTAGTATTCCCAACACAGATACGCAGTATTTT
>NA|TRBV7-9|few|TRBJ2-1
CASSLKGGEEVYEQFF
TGTGCCAGCAGCCTAAAGGGGGGCGAAGAGGTCTATGAGCAGTTCTTC
>NA|TRBV7-2|few|TRBJ2-7
CASSLAGLSSYEQYF
TGTGCCAGCAGCTTAGCAGGGCTGAGCTCCTACGAGCAGTACTTC
>NA|TRBV15|NA|TRBJ2-7
CATSRGRVEQYF
TGTGCCACCAGCAGAGGAAGGGTCGAGCAGTACTTC
>NA|TRBV19|NA|TRBJ1-3
CASSPRTQSSGNTIYF
TGTGCCAGTAGTCCGAGGACGCAGAGCTCTGGAAACACCATATATTTT
>NA|TRBV11-3|many|TRBJ2-5
CASSGREEETQYF
TGTGCCAGCAGCGGCCGTGAGGAAGAGACCCAGTACTTC
>NA|TRBV6-1|once|TRBJ1-1
CASSTTWFTEAFF
TGTGCCAGCAGCACAACATGGTTCACTGAAGCTTTCTTT
>TRBD1|TRBV6-6|NA|TRBJ1-6
CASSYRDSRESPLHF
TGTGCCAGCAGTTACCGGGACAGTAGGGAGTCACCCCTCCACTTT
>TRBD1|TRBV2|NA|TRBJ1-2
CASSESRDRGREYGYTF
TGTGCCAGCAGTGAATCGAGGGACAGGGGGAGGGAATATGGCTACACCTTC
>TRBD1|TRBV7-2|few|TRBJ1-1
CAATQGALNTEAFF
TGTGCCGCCACACAGGGGGCGTTGAACACTGAAGCTTTCTTT
>NA|TRBV29-1|few|TRBJ2-1
CSVQGGKYNEQFF
TGCAGCGTTCAGGGGGGAAAATACAATGAGCAGTTCTTC
>NA|TRBV4-3|NA|TRBJ1-2
CASSQESSGRGPYGYTF
TGCGCCAGCAGCCAAGAATCCTCAGGGAGGGGCCCCTATGGCTACACCTTC
>NA|TRBV6-2/TRBV6-3|NA|TRBJ2-2
CASKRAPSTGELFF
TGTGCCAGCAAGCGGGCTCCGAGCACCGGGGAGCTGTTTTTT
>NA|TRBV7-2|many|TRBJ1-4
CASRQGGGEKLFF
TGTGCCAGCAGACAGGGCGGGGGTGAAAAACTGTTTTTT
>TRBD1|TRBV11-3|many|TRBJ1-4
CASSSTGSNEKLFF
TGTGCCAGCAGCTCGACAGGGAGTAATGAAAAACTGTTTTTT
>TRBD2|TRBV12-5|many|TRBJ2-2
CASGLVRGGYTGELFF
TGTGCTAGTGGTTTGGTACGGGGGGGATACACCGGGGAGCTGTTTTTT
>NA|TRBV7-2|many|TRBJ1-2
CASSSPGRTYGYTF
TGTGCCAGCAGCTCACCGGGACGGACCTATGGCTACACCTTC
>NA|TRBV30|NA|TRBJ1-2
CAWSPPGQQGYTF
TGTGCCTGGAGTCCCCCCGGACAGCAGGGCTACACCTTC
>NA|TRBV6-2/TRBV6-3|many|TRBJ1-2
CASSYPLGERNYGYTF
TGTGCCAGCAGTTACCCCCTCGGAGAGAGGAACTATGGCTACACCTTC
>NA|TRBV7-2|few|TRBJ2-1
CASTHAASLDEQFF
TGTGCCAGCACCCACGCGGCTAGCCTCGATGAGCAGTTCTTC
>NA|TRBV19|NA|TRBJ2-5
CASSISRETQYF
TGTGCCAGTAGTATAAGTAGGGAGACCCAGTACTTC
>TRBD2|TRBV9|NA|TRBJ2-1
CASSVSGTGGDEQFF
TGTGCCAGCAGCGTGAGCGGGACCGGGGGGGATGAGCAGTTCTTC
>NA|TRBV28|many|TRBJ2-1
CASSPVVGEQFF
TGTGCCAGCAGTCCAGTCGTTGGGGAGCAGTTCTTC
>TRBD2|TRBV20-1|NA|TRBJ2-1
CSAVIGLASYNEQFF
TGCAGTGCCGTTATAGGACTAGCTTCCTACAATGAGCAGTTCTTC
>TRBD2|TRBV7-2|many|TRBJ2-1
CASSFYGRNNEQFF
TGTGCCAGCAGCTTCTACGGGAGGAACAATGAGCAGTTCTTC
>NA|TRBV28|many|TRBJ2-7
CASRNRGYEQYF
TGTGCCAGCAGGAATCGCGGATACGAGCAGTACTTC
>NA|TRBV4-1|NA|TRBJ1-2
CASSQDVRYTF
TGCGCCAGCAGCCAAGACGTCCGCTACACCTTC
>NA|TRBV7-2|many|TRBJ2-3
CASSLYEVGSGRDTQYF
TGTGCCAGCAGTCTCTATGAGGTGGGGTCTGGCAGGGATACGCAGTATTTT
>TRBD2|TRBV30|NA|TRBJ2-2
CAGRLAGETGELFF
TGTGCCGGAAGACTAGCGGGAGAGACCGGGGAGCTGTTTTTT
>NA|TRBV7-6|many|TRBJ2-1
CASSQSSPRGNEQFF
TGTGCCAGCAGCCAATCTAGCCCCCGTGGGAATGAGCAGTTCTTC
>TRBD2|TRBV12-3/TRBV12-4|many|TRBJ2-3
CASSSPAGVLDTQYF
TGTGCCAGCAGTTCTCCGGCGGGAGTTCTGGATACGCAGTATTTT
>NA|TRBV6-2/TRBV6-3|NA|TRBJ1-5
CASSYRDAGQPQHF
TGTGCCAGCAGTTACCGGGACGCCGGCCAGCCCCAGCATTTT
>TRBD2|TRBV7-2|NA|TRBJ2-1
CASSLMRERVNEQFF
TGTGCCAGCAGCTTAATGCGGGAGAGGGTTAATGAGCAGTTCTTC
>NA|TRBV4-1|many|TRBJ1-5
CASSQGQVNQPQHF
TGCGCCAGCAGCCAAGGACAGGTCAATCAGCCCCAGCATTTT